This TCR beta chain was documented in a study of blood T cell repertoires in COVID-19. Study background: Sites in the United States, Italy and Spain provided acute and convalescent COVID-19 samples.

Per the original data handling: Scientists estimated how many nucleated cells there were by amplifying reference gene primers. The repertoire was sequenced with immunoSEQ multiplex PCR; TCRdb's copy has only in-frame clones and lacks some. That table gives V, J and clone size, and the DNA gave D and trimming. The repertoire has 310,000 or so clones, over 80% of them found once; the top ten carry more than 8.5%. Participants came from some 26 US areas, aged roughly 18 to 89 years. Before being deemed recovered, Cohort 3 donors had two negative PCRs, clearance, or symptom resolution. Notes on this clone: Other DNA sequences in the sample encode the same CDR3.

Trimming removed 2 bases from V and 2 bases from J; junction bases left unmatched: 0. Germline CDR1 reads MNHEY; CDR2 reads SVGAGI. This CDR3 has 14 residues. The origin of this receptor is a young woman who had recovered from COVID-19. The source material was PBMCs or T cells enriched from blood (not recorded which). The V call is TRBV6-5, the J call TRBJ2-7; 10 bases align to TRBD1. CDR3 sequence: CASSYDRGPYEQYF. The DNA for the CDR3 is TGTGCCAGCAGTTACGACAGGGGGCCCTACGAGCAGTACTTC.